Sequencing of this T cell receptor (beta chain) was carried out in a study of blood T cell repertoires in COVID-19. The germline V gene encodes CDR1 SGHVS and CDR2 FNYEAQ. This CDR3 region has 16 residues. The germline V and J ends were trimmed by 4 bases and 0 bases, with 13 bases remaining between them. Generated by immunoSEQ multiplex PCR, the TCRdb table keeps only in-frame clones and is missing some. The table includes over 150,000 clones, around 84% detected once. Sequencing was carried out using peripheral blood. The gene calls are TRBV7-6 and TRBJ1-3; D is undetermined. This clonotype was obtained from a man aged 60-69 years with COVID-19, enrolled during active disease. CDR3 coding DNA: TGTGCCAGCAGCTCGTGGGCCATTAGCTCTGGAAACACCATATATTTT. Its translation is CASSSWAISSGNTIYF.